This T cell receptor (beta chain) was obtained from a study of cytomegalovirus exposure and HLA in healthy donors. The PCR ran on 60 Vbeta and 13 Jbeta primers. Here immunoSEQ multiplex PCR was the method, and the copy in TCRdb shows in-frame clones only, minus some. The table lists fewer than 200,000 clones, more than 75% of them singletons. Points on this clone: The antigen remains unidentified.

Study results and limitations: Most sequenced TCRs were rare (though some public TCRs occurred in many donors). TCR beta V segments were, for the most part, productive about 87% or about 30% of the time in an earlier analysis. A later analysis linked a missense variant in DCLRE1C to the trimming of TCR beta V and J genes.

Every donor was a healthy person donating bone marrow. This receptor was taken from a man aged 40-55 years in good health and CMV-seropositive. Sequenced sample: PBMCs.

In DNA, the CDR3 is TGTGCCTGGAGTGCGGGACAGGCTAACGAGCAGTACTTC. Its translation: CAWSAGQANEQYF. The rearrangement joins TRBV30 to TRBJ2-7, with 8 nucleotides matching TRBD1. V lost 1 base to trimming and J lost 5 bases; unmatched junction nucleotides: 4. Germline assignment: CDR1 GTSNPN and CDR2 SVGIG (reference sequence). The CDR3 contains 13 residues.